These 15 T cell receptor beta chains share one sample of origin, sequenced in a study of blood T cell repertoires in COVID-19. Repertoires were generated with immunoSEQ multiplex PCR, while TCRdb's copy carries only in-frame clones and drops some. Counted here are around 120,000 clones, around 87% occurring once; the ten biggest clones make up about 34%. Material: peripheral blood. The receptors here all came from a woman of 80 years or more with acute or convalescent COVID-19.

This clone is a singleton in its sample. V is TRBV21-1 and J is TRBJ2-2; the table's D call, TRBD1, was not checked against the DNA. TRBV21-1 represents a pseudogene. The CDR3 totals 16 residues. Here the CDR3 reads CASSIPGQGFSGELFF. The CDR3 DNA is TGTGCCAGCAGCATACCGGGACAGGGATTCTCCGGGGAGCTGTTTTTT.

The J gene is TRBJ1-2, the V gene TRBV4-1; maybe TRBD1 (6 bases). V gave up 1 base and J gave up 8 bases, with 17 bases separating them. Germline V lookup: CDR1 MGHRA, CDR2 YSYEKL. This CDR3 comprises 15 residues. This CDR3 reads CASSQGEYRDWGYTF. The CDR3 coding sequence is TGCGCCAGCAGCCAAGGGGAATACAGGGATTGGGGCTACACCTTC.

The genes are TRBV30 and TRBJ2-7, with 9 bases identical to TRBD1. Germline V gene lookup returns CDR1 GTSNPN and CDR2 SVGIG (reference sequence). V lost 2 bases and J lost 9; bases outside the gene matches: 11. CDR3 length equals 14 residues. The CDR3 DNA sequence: TGTGCCTGGAGTACGCCGGGACAGGGCTTTCGGCAGTACTTC. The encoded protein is CAWSTPGQGFRQYF.

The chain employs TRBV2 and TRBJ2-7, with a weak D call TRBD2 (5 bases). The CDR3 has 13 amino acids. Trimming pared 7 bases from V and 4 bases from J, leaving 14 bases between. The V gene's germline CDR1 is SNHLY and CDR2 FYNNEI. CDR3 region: CASNKGDTYEQYF. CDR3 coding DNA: TGTGCCAGCAATAAGGGAGACACGTACGAGCAGTACTTC.

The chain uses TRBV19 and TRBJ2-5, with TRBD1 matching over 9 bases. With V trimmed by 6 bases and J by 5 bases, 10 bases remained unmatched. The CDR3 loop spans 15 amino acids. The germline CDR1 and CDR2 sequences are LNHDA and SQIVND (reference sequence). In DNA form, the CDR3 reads TGTGCCAGTAGCCATCCGGGACAGGGAATCGAGACCCAGTACTTC. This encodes CASSHPGQGIETQYF.

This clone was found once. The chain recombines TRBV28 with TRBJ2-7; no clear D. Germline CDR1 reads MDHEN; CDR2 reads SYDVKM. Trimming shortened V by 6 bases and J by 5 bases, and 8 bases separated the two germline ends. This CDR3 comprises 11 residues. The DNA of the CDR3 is TGTGCCAGCAGGTCAACTAACGAGCAGTACTTC. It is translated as CASRSTNEQYF.

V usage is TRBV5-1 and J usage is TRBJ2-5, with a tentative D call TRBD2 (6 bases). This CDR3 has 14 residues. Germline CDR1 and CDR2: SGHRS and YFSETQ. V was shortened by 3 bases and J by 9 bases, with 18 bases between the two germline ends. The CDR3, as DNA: TGCGCCAGCAGCTCGGGGACTCGCACGGATGCCCAGTACTTC. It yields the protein CASSSGTRTDAQYF.

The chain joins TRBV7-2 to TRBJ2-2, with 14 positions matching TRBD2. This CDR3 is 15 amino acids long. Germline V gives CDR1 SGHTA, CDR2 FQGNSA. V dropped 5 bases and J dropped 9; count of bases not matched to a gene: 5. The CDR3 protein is CASSATSGGAWELFF. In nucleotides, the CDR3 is TGTGCCAGCAGCGCGACTAGCGGGGGGGCCTGGGAGCTGTTTTTT. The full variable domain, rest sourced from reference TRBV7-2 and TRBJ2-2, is GAGVSQSPSNKVTEKGKDVELRCDPISGHTALYWYRQSLGQGLEFLIYFQGNSAPDKSGLPSDRFSAERTGGSVSTLTIQRTQQEDSAVYLCASSATSGGAWELFFGEGSRLTVL.

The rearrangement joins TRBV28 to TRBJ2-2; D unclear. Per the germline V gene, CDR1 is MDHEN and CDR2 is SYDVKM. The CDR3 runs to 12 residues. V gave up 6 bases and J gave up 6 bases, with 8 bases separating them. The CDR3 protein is CASSPPAGELFF. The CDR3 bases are TGTGCCAGCAGCCCCCCCGCCGGGGAGCTGTTTTTT.

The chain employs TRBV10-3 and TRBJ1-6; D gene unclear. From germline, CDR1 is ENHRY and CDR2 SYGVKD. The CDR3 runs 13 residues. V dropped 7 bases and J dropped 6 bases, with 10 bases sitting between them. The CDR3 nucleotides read TGTGCCATCACCGACAAAGTTAATTCACCCCTCCACTTT. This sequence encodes CAITDKVNSPLHF.

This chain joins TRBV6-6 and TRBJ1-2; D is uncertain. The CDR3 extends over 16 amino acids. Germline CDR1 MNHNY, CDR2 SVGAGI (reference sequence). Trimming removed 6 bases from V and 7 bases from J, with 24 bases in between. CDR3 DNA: TGTGCCAGCAGCCCCCGTCGAAACAGCTTTCTATCTGGCTACACCTTC. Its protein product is CASSPRRNSFLSGYTF.

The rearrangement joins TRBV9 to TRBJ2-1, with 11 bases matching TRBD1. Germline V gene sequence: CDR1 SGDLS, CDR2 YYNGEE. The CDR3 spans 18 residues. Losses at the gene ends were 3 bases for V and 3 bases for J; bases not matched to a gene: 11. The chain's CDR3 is CASSAGQGASRFYNEQFF. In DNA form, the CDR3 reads TGTGCCAGCAGCGCAGGACAGGGGGCGAGTAGGTTCTACAATGAGCAGTTCTTC.

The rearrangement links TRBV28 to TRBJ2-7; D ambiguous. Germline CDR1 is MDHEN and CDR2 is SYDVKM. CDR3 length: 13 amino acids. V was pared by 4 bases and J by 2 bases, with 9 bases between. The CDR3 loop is CASSSASPYEQYF. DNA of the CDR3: TGTGCCAGCAGTTCCGCGAGCCCCTACGAGCAGTACTTC. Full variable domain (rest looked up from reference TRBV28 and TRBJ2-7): DVKVTQSSRYLVKRTGEKVFLECVQDMDHENMFWYRQDPGLGLRLIYFSYDVKMKEKGDIPEGYSVSREKKERFSLILESASTNQTSMYLCASSSASPYEQYFGPGTRLTVT.

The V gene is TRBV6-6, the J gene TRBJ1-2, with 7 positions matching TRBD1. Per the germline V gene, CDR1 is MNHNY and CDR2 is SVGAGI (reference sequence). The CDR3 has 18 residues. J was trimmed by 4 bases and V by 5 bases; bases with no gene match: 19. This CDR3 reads CASSQPHSDREDLYGYTF. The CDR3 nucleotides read TGTGCCAGCAGTCAACCTCATTCCGACAGGGAGGACCTCTATGGCTACACCTTC.

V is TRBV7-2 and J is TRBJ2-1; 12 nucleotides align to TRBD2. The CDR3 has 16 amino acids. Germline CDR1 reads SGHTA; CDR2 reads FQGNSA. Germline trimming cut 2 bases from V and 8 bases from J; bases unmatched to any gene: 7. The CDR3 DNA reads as TGTGCCAGCAGCTTACGGGCTAGCGGGGGGGTACATGAGCAGTTCTTC. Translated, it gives CASSLRASGGVHEQFF.